This paragraph reports one T cell receptor beta chain. Its antigen remains unidentified. The data belong to a study of T cell responses to AZD1222 COVID-19 vaccine. Sequencing was performed with immunoSEQ multiplex PCR; in TCRdb, only in-frame clones are kept and a portion is missing. The table lists around 84,000 clones, more than 75% of them singletons. Study-wide results and caveats: Among those given AZD1222, only 5 to 7 were seropositive at baseline. Within unmutated variant regions lay the reported targets of nearly half of spike-specific TCRs.

CDR1 and CDR2 (germline): SEHNR, FQNEAQ (reference sequence). V was clipped by 2 bases and J by 7 bases, with 9 bases between them. This CDR3 has 14 residues. This specimen was peripheral blood, taken on day 0 of AZD1222 vaccination. The chain links TRBV7-9 to TRBJ1-6; D is possibly TRBD1 (6 bases). The clonotype originates from an adult in good health. The DNA of the CDR3 is TGTGCCAGCAGCTTAAGTACAGGGAATTCACCCCTCCACTTT. The encoded protein is CASSLSTGNSPLHF.